This T cell receptor (beta chain) was obtained from a study of Ad26.COV2.S vaccination and SARS-CoV-2 variants (dated by TCRdb to the early 2020s). For the study in its entirety: Donors in the vaccine arm were drawn from COV1001, a phase I-IIa trial of Ad26.COV2.S in healthy adults that was multicentre, randomized, double-blind and placebo-controlled. TCRbeta repertoire sequencing was used to assess the specificity and breadth of SARS-CoV-2-reactive T cell receptors after Ad26.COV2.S vaccination. The TCR-sequenced set comprised about 32 samples: around 20 Ad26.COV2.S vaccine recipients, 5 placebo recipients and 8 SARS-CoV-2 convalescent individuals. Trial participants were randomized into five groups of five: low-dose or high-dose Ad26.COV2.S given once or twice, or placebo on both occasions. Investigators did not know the trial group allocation while performing experiments and assessing outcomes. Ad26.COV2.S was administered intramuscularly at 5 x 10^10 or 1 x 10^11 viral particles, either as a single shot or as two shots given 56 days apart. Paper-wide results and their limitations: It was noted by the authors that total T cell responses may have been underestimated by the TCR breadth and depth analyses. Comparing responses between vaccine doses or regimens was not something the study was powered to do. Spike-specific TCR breadth was higher in Ad26.COV2.S recipients than in placebo recipients (P = 0.0014). Comparable non-spike TCR breadth was observed between vaccine and placebo recipients, consistent with only spike being contained in the vaccine. After vaccination, spike-specific CD8+ and CD4+ T cell responses were reported to show substantial breadth.

The sample's treatment or condition label, decoded: approximately 18 received Ad26.COV2.S at low or high dose, single or two shots; about 5 received placebo; per-sample allocation not given. For vaccine and placebo recipients, repertoires were sequenced using samples collected on day 63 after the first injection. Between 29 July and 7 August 2020, Cohort 1b enrolled about 27 adults aged 18-55 years at one site in Boston, USA. Ad26.COV2.S was a replication-incompetent adenovirus type 26 vector expressing a prefusion-stabilized SARS-CoV-2 spike protein from the original Wuhan strain. TCRbeta CDR3 regions were sequenced with the immunoSEQ Assay. After extraction, genomic DNA underwent amplification by bias-controlled multiplex PCR, followed by high-throughput sequencing. The authors' analysis ran thus. To quantify the absolute abundance of each unique TCRbeta CDR3 region, sequences were collapsed and filtered. T cell fraction was estimated by normalizing TCRbeta template counts to usable DNA, with usable DNA measured through amplification of reference genes found in all nucleated cells. Repertoire TCRs were annotated as SARS-CoV-2-specific by exact matching of V gene, CDR3 amino acid sequence and J gene to a known reactive TCR set. MIRA supplied the reference SARS-CoV-2 TCR set, which was filtered for enrichment in COVID-19-positive ImmuneCODE repertoires so that public or cross-reactive TCRs were removed. Drawing on the MIRA antigens, annotated TCRs were analysed further at the level of specific ORF or position within ORF. Breadth was defined as the number of annotated unique rearrangements divided by the total number of unique productive rearrangements, and depth was defined as the summed frequency of the annotated unique rearrangements. Group comparisons of TCR breadth used two-sided Wilcoxon rank-sum tests. Entries here come from immuneACCESS through TCRdb and include only in-frame sequences with V and J called. Some clones fail to appear in such tables; in the studies checked, an unresolved V gene covers under half of the shortfall, and the cause of the remainder is unknown. From that table come the V and J calls and clone size; the DNA was used to work out D and trimming. The sample profile shows fewer than 400,000 clones; about 88% of them were found once. Under 2% of the sample is in the top ten clones.

The CDR3 runs 9 amino acids, cysteine and phenylalanine included. Only the CDR3 region is kept as DNA, spanning 27 bases read in frame from base 1. For CDR1 and CDR2, the germline V gene lists MDHEN and SYDVKM. This clone was detected once. What antigen it recognizes has not been identified. The record has no base qualities; no much larger clone is one base away. This sequence uses TRBV28 and TRBJ1-2, and possibly TRBD1, on 5 matching bases. The TCR originated in a person aged 18 to 59 who received the Ad26.COV2.S COVID-19 vaccine or a placebo. Sequenced here: peripheral blood, sampled in a trial of Ad26.COV2.S vaccine versus placebo. The nucleotide sequence reads TGTTCGGGGGACTATGGCTACACCTTC. It codes for CSGDYGYTF.